These 23 T cell receptor beta chains originate from one sample sequenced in a study of T cell responses to AZD1222 COVID-19 vaccine. Profiled with immunoSEQ multiplex PCR; TCRdb holds only in-frame clones, not every one. Among 150,000 to 200,000 clones listed, almost 95% were seen once. The source was peripheral blood, collected on day 0 of AZD1222 vaccination. These receptors were collected from an adult in good health.

This chain uses TRBV5-5 with TRBJ2-2; D is ambiguous. The V end lost 0 bases, the J end lost 6 bases, and 6 bases lay between the germline ends. The CDR3 totals 13 residues. In germline, CDR1 is SGHKS, CDR2 YYEKEE (reference sequence). Here the CDR3 DNA reads TGTGCCAGCAGCTTGGTTGCAGCCGGGGAGCTGTTTTTT. This gives the protein CASSLVAAGELFF.

This CDR3 reads CASSSMGQEGFNEKLFF. Here the CDR3 DNA reads TGTGCCAGCAGCTCCATGGGACAGGAGGGCTTTAATGAAAAACTGTTTTTT. V gene TRBV5-4 combines with J gene TRBJ1-4; 8 positions match TRBD1. Germline V gene lookup returns CDR1 SGHNT and CDR2 YYREEE (reference sequence). The CDR3 consists of 17 residues. V shed 3 bases, J shed 4 bases, and the junction held 11 bases outside the gene matches. Variable domain in full (rest from reference TRBV5-4 and TRBJ1-4): ETGVTQSPTHLIKTRGQQVTLRCSSQSGHNTVSWYQQALGQGPQFIFQYYREEENGRGNFPPRFSGLQFPNYSSELNVNALELDDSALYLCASSSMGQEGFNEKLFFGSGTQLSVL.

The J gene is TRBJ2-7, the V gene TRBV19; D is possibly TRBD2 (6 bases). The CDR3 is 14 residues long. Germline CDR1 reads LNHDA; CDR2 reads SQIVND (reference sequence). V was trimmed by 9 bases and J by 3 bases, leaving 18 bases between them. The CDR3 coding sequence is TGTGCCAGCATCTGGGACTGGAGTCACTACGAGCAGTACTTC. Its protein product is CASIWDWSHYEQYF.

The rearrangement links TRBV6-5 to TRBJ1-4; D is uncertain. The CDR3 length is 14 residues. The V end was cut by 0 bases, the J end by 7 bases, with 9 bases between. Germline lookup yields CDR1 MNHEY and CDR2 SVGAGI. DNA of the CDR3: TGTGCCAGCAGTTACTCGGCTTGGCGTGAAAAACTGTTTTTT. Translated, it gives CASSYSAWREKLFF.

The chain is built from TRBV12-3 or TRBV12-4 and TRBJ2-1, with 8 nucleotides matching TRBD1. This CDR3 region has 13 residues. V gave up 8 bases and J gave up 4 bases; unmatched junction bases: 4. The CDR3 nucleotides are TGTGCCAGCGGCGACAGGGGTTACAATGAGCAGTTCTTC. Amino acids: CASGDRGYNEQFF.

The chain uses TRBV19 and TRBJ2-1, with 11 bases that match TRBD2. The CDR3 totals 14 residues. Per the germline V gene, CDR1 is LNHDA and CDR2 is SQIVND (reference sequence). Germline trimming cut 3 bases from V and 6 bases from J; bases unmatched to any gene: 1. CDR3 in amino acids: CASSITSGSNEQFF. The CDR3 DNA is TGTGCCAGTAGTATCACTAGCGGGAGCAATGAGCAGTTCTTC.

This chain joins TRBV6-5 and TRBJ1-1; tentative D call: TRBD1 (6 bases). CDR3 length: 15 residues. The germline V gene has CDR1 MNHEY and CDR2 SVGAGI. The V end was cut by 7 bases, the J end by 0 bases, with 15 bases between. Here the CDR3 reads CASILGDTLNTEAFF. In DNA form, the CDR3 reads TGTGCCAGCATTTTAGGGGACACTTTGAACACTGAAGCTTTCTTT.

The chain couples TRBV5-1 to TRBJ2-6; D is perhaps TRBD1 or TRBD2 (5 bases each). Trimming stripped 4 bases from V and 2 bases from J, with 7 bases between. CDR3 length: 14 amino acids. Per the germline V gene, CDR1 is SGHRS and CDR2 is YFSETQ. The CDR3 loop is CASSEGPGANVLTF. The CDR3 nucleotides read TGCGCCAGCAGCGAGGGACCTGGGGCCAACGTCCTGACTTTC.

This sequence joins TRBV4-1 and TRBJ2-1, with TRBD2 matching 9 bases. Germline V gene sequence: CDR1 MGHRA, CDR2 YSYEKL. Trimming took 2 bases from V and 7 from J; bases not matched to a gene: 21. The CDR3 covers 20 residues. This CDR3 is CASSQMGIRAREGHMNEQFF. CDR3 coding DNA: TGCGCCAGCAGCCAAATGGGGATCCGAGCGCGGGAGGGCCATATGAATGAGCAGTTCTTC.

The chain employs TRBV7-8 and TRBJ1-1; the D is unclear. Trimming left V 3 bases short and J 4 bases short, with 9 bases between. CDR3 length: 13 amino acids. Per the germline V gene, CDR1 is SGHVS and CDR2 is FQNEAQ. The CDR3 DNA is TGTGCCAGCAGCTTCCCAGGAGTCACTGAAGCTTTCTTT. Protein: CASSFPGVTEAFF.

CDR3 in amino acids: CASTPGNTEAFF. In DNA form, the CDR3 reads TGTGCCAGCACCCCCGGGAACACTGAAGCTTTCTTT. The chain recombines TRBV7-2 with TRBJ1-1; D unclear. This CDR3 contains 12 residues. Germline V gene sequence: CDR1 SGHTA, CDR2 FQGNSA. Trimming took 7 bases from V and 1 from J, leaving 7 bases between them.

The CDR3 protein is CASSTDRGRGGRSHNEQFF. CDR3 bases: TGTGCCAGCAGCACAGACAGGGGGCGAGGCGGGAGGAGCCACAATGAGCAGTTCTTC. The J gene is TRBJ2-1, the V gene TRBV9; 10 positions agree with TRBD1. Germline trimming cut 4 bases from V and 5 bases from J; bases unmatched to any gene: 18. Germline assignment: CDR1 SGDLS and CDR2 YYNGEE. The CDR3 is 19 residues long.

The chain is built from TRBV25-1 and TRBJ1-6; 7 bases are a match to TRBD1. The length of the CDR3 is 14 residues. With 6 bases clipped from V and 9 bases from J, the junction kept 8 bases outside the gene matches. The germline V gene encodes CDR1 MGHDK and CDR2 SYGVNS. The CDR3 loop is CASRVTGQGSPLHF. The CDR3, as DNA: TGTGCCAGCAGAGTGACAGGGCAAGGTTCACCCCTCCACTTT. Variable domain in full (rest from reference TRBV25-1 and TRBJ1-6): EADIYQTPRYLVIGTGKKITLECSQTMGHDKMYWYQQDPGMELHLIHYSYGVNSTEKGDLSSESTVSRIRTEHFPLTLESARPSHTSQYLCASRVTGQGSPLHFGNGTRLTVT.

The rearrangement links TRBV5-1 to TRBJ2-7, with no clear D. CDR1 and CDR2 (germline): SGHRS, YFSETQ. V shed 1 base and J shed 6 bases, with 17 bases lying between them. This CDR3 comprises 15 residues. This CDR3 is CASSLSRGSLFEQYF. The CDR3, as DNA: TGCGCCAGCAGCTTGTCTCGTGGCAGTCTATTCGAGCAGTACTTC.

CDR3: CASSESVENYGYTF. For the CDR3, the DNA is TGTGCCAGCAGTGAAAGCGTTGAGAACTATGGCTACACCTTC. The V gene is TRBV6-1, the J gene TRBJ1-2; D gene unclear. Trimming took off 2 bases at V and 2 bases at J, with 9 bases between the two ends. CDR3 size: 14 residues. The germline V gene has CDR1 MNHNS and CDR2 SASEGT.

The rearrangement joins TRBV30 to TRBJ1-5, with 8 positions matching TRBD1. This CDR3 contains 15 residues. V trimming: 0 bases; J trimming: 3 bases; junction bases outside the gene matches: 4. Germline lookup yields CDR1 GTSNPN and CDR2 SVGIG (reference sequence). CDR3 nucleotides: TGTGCCTGGAGTGTCGGACAGGGCCTCAATCAGCCCCAGCATTTT. Translation gives CAWSVGQGLNQPQHF.

V and J are TRBV28 and TRBJ1-2; perhaps TRBD1 as D (5 bases). The CDR3 covers 14 residues. The germline gives CDR1 MDHEN, CDR2 SYDVKM. Trimming cost V 6 bases and J 0 bases, with 11 bases left between them. The CDR3 sequence is CASRDRFSNYGYTF. In DNA form, the CDR3 reads TGTGCCAGCAGAGACAGATTCTCTAACTATGGCTACACCTTC.

This clone showed up just once. The chain couples TRBV6-1 to TRBJ2-1; D remains unclear. The CDR3 contains 16 residues. Germline lookup yields CDR1 MNHNS and CDR2 SASEGT. V lost 1 base and J lost 10, with 20 bases in between. DNA for the CDR3: TGTGCCAGCAGTGAAGGTCGAGCTCTCGTCATATCCGAGCAGTTCTTC. Residues: CASSEGRALVISEQFF.

The chain has TRBV6-5 and TRBJ1-6; D unclear. The CDR3 has 13 amino acids. Trimming cost V 8 bases and J 8 bases, with 13 bases left between them. Germline V gene lookup returns CDR1 MNHEY and CDR2 SVGAGI. Here the CDR3 DNA reads TGTGCCAGCGGACTAAACACGGATTCACCCCTCCACTTT. As protein: CASGLNTDSPLHF.

This chain connects TRBV30 to TRBJ1-2; 7 positions agree with TRBD1. V was clipped by 2 bases and J by 4 bases; unmatched bases: 7. Germline CDR1 reads GTSNPN; CDR2 reads SVGIG (reference sequence). The CDR3 contains 14 residues. DNA of the CDR3: TGTGCCTGGAGTACCCCTACAGGGGCCTATGGCTACACCTTC. It encodes CAWSTPTGAYGYTF.

This clone was found a few times. CDR3 residues: CASSLGDRGRVDGYTF. CDR3 sequence (DNA): TGTGCCAGCAGCTTGGGGGACAGGGGGCGTGTTGATGGCTACACCTTC. This chain connects TRBV5-6 to TRBJ1-2; 12 positions match TRBD1. The CDR3 totals 16 residues. Losses at the gene ends were 0 bases for V and 6 bases for J; bases not matched to a gene: 6. Germline CDR1 SGHDT, CDR2 YYEEEE.

V gene TRBV6-1 combines with J gene TRBJ2-7; D is perhaps TRBD2 (5 bases). Germline CDR1 is MNHNS and CDR2 is SASEGT. The CDR3 contains 14 residues. V was cut by 1 base and J by 2 bases, with 9 bases left in between. CDR3 coding DNA: TGTGCCAGCAGTGAAGGGCCCGGGGCCTACGAGCAGTACTTC. Translation gives CASSEGPGAYEQYF.

The J gene is TRBJ1-5, the V gene TRBV19, with D tentatively TRBD1 (6 bases). CDR3 size: 15 residues. V lost 7 bases to trimming and J lost 7 bases, with 20 bases between them. CDR1 is LNHDA, CDR2 SQIVND, per germline (reference sequence). CDR3: CASKMYRDEEQPQHF. Here the CDR3 DNA reads TGTGCCAGTAAAATGTACAGGGACGAGGAACAGCCCCAGCATTTT. Full variable domain (rest looked up from reference TRBV19 and TRBJ1-5): DGGITQSPKYLFRKEGQNVTLSCEQNLNHDAMYWYRQDPGQGLRLIYYSQIVNDFQKGDIAEGYSVSREKKESFPLTVTSAQKNPTAFYLCASKMYRDEEQPQHFGDGTRLSIL.